These 26 T cell receptor beta chains share one sample of origin, sequenced in a study of T-cell memory formation after mild COVID-19. TCRdb re-derived calls from the 5' RACE reads in MiXCR, one entry per CDR3 protein. Of about 540,000 distinct CDR3 sequences in the sample, roughly 20% were seen once. Sample: PBMCs or a T cell subset sorted from them (not recorded which). These receptors were obtained from an adult woman who had mild COVID-19 (a few samples of this study predate the infection). Cell type and time point are not known.

The chain has TRBV6-1 and TRBJ2-3; 9 bases are a match to TRBD2. Germline CDR1 is MNHNS and CDR2 is SASEGT. V trimming: 4 bases; J trimming: 5 bases; junction bases outside the gene matches: 16. The CDR3 runs to 18 residues. In nucleotides, the CDR3 is TGTGCCAGCAGTGCGGGGATATCGGGCGGGGGGGCCATAGATACGCAGTATTTT. As protein: CASSAGISGGGAIDTQYF.

This clonotype was picked up a small number of times. The chain combines TRBV12-3 or TRBV12-4 with TRBJ2-1, with D possibly TRBD2 on 5 matching bases. V dropped 6 bases and J dropped 0 bases, with 15 bases sitting between them. The CDR3 spans 16 residues. CDR3 region: CASSTTRRSSYNEQFF. The CDR3 DNA reads TGTGCCAGCAGCACAACTAGGCGGAGCTCCTACAATGAGCAGTTCTTC.

V usage is TRBV4-2 and J usage is TRBJ2-5; TRBD2 might be the D (6 bases). Germline assignment: CDR1 LGHNA and CDR2 YNFKEQ. The CDR3 is made up of 16 amino acids. Trimming removed 1 base from V and 1 base from J, with 13 bases in between. This CDR3 is CASSQGPRGLQETQYF. CDR3 nucleotides: TGTGCCAGCAGCCAAGGGCCGCGGGGTCTCCAAGAGACCCAGTACTTC.

The chain couples TRBV12-3 or TRBV12-4 to TRBJ2-5, with 10 bases lining up with TRBD1. J gave up 10 bases and V 7 bases, and 15 bases lay outside the gene matches. This CDR3 region has 15 residues. The CDR3 here is CASTPSSGTGESQYF. The CDR3 bases are TGTGCCAGCACCCCGAGCTCCGGGACAGGGGAAAGCCAGTACTTC.

This clonotype has only a few counts. The chain couples TRBV11-2 to TRBJ2-5, with TRBD1 as a possible D gene (5 bases). This CDR3 spans 15 amino acids. The germline V gene encodes CDR1 SGHAT and CDR2 FQNNGV. V was pared by 4 bases and J by 4 bases, with 16 bases between. As DNA, the CDR3 is TGTGCCAGCAGCTCCCAAGGGGCGGCCAGAGAGACCCAGTACTTC. Encoded protein: CASSSQGAARETQYF.

This clonotype was recorded a few times. The chain employs TRBV29-1 and TRBJ2-1; no firm D call. Trimming removed 7 bases at V and 5 bases at J, with 12 bases between. Germline V gives CDR1 SQVTM, CDR2 ANQGSEA. This CDR3 is 12 amino acids long. CDR3 residues: CSGGRMNNEQFF. Written as DNA, the CDR3 is TGCAGCGGAGGACGGATGAACAATGAGCAGTTCTTC.

This clonotype was found a few times. The V gene is TRBV12-3 or TRBV12-4, the J gene TRBJ1-1; D is unclear. The CDR3 length is 13 residues. Trimming removed 3 bases at V and 1 base at J, with 6 bases between. As DNA, the CDR3 is TGTGCCAGCAGTTTTCGATGGAACACTGAAGCTTTCTTT. Translation: CASSFRWNTEAFF.

This clonotype appeared a few times. A read error may produce the germline difference seen at one junction end. This chain links TRBV30 with TRBJ2-7, with a tentative D call TRBD1 (6 bases). The germline V gene has CDR1 GTSNPN and CDR2 SVGIG (reference sequence). CDR3 length: 13 residues. The CDR3, as DNA: TGTGCCTGGAGTGTATTAGCAGGGGCCCTATTATCCTTC. Protein product: CAWSVLAGALLSF.

This clonotype was detected a few times. The gene calls are TRBV12-3 or TRBV12-4 and TRBJ2-5, with 8 nucleotides matching TRBD2. J gave up 5 bases and V 2 bases, and 7 bases lay outside the gene matches. This CDR3 contains 15 residues. DNA for the CDR3: TGTGCCAGCAGTTTATTGCGGGGGGCGTGGGAGACCCAGTACTTC. Its translation: CASSLLRGAWETQYF.

V gene TRBV9 combines with J gene TRBJ1-2; 7 nucleotides match TRBD1. J gave up 4 bases and V 0 bases, and 6 bases lay outside the gene matches. Germline assignment: CDR1 SGDLS and CDR2 YYNGEE. This CDR3 is 15 amino acids long. CDR3 loop: CASSVDPGQIYGYTF. For the CDR3, the DNA is TGTGCCAGCAGCGTAGATCCGGGACAGATCTATGGCTACACCTTC.

This clonotype was counted between two and nine times. This chain connects TRBV7-2 to TRBJ1-1; tentatively, D is TRBD1 (6 bases). This CDR3 spans 15 amino acids. Germline values: CDR1 SGHTA, CDR2 FQGNSA. V was trimmed by 4 bases and J by 6 bases, leaving 18 bases between them. The CDR3 sequence: CASSWEGGVRAEAFF. In DNA form, the CDR3 reads TGTGCCAGCAGCTGGGAGGGGGGAGTTAGGGCTGAAGCTTTCTTT.

This clonotype was counted only a few times. The chain has TRBV12-3 or TRBV12-4 and TRBJ2-1, with a tentative D call TRBD2 (5 bases). CDR3 length equals 12 residues. V shed 2 bases and J shed 14 bases, with 13 bases lying between them. This CDR3 reads CASSLPVGNKFF. The CDR3 DNA reads as TGTGCCAGCAGTTTACCGGTCGGGAATAAGTTCTTC.

The V call is TRBV4-1, the J call TRBJ1-6; possibly TRBD1 for D (5 bases). Trimming took 1 base from V and 4 from J, leaving 5 bases between them. This CDR3 is 14 amino acids long. CDR1 and CDR2 from the germline V gene are MGHRA and YSYEKL. CDR3 amino acids: CASSQAGYNSPLHF. As DNA, the CDR3 is TGCGCCAGCAGCCAAGCAGGGTATAATTCACCCCTCCACTTT.

The V call is TRBV7-2, the J call TRBJ2-7, with 11 bases aligning to TRBD2. The length of the CDR3 is 16 residues. J was trimmed by 2 bases and V by 5 bases; bases with no gene match: 8. Germline lookup yields CDR1 SGHTA and CDR2 FQGNSA. The DNA of the CDR3 is TGTGCCAGCAGCATTTCCGGGACTAGCGGCCCCTACGAGCAGTACTTC. Residues: CASSISGTSGPYEQYF.

This clonotype was observed once. This chain connects TRBV7-2 to TRBJ2-3, with D tentatively TRBD2 (5 bases). Germline assignment: CDR1 SGHTA and CDR2 FQGNSA. With 2 bases removed from V and 0 bases from J, the gap between germline ends came to 9 bases. This CDR3 comprises 15 residues. For the CDR3, the DNA is TGTGCCAGCAGCTTATCGGGGTGGAGCACAGATACGCAGTATTTT. Its translation: CASSLSGWSTDTQYF. Drawing the rest from reference TRBV7-2 and TRBJ2-3, the complete variable domain is GAGVSQSPSNKVTEKGKDVELRCDPISGHTALYWYRQSLGQGLEFLIYFQGNSAPDKSGLPSDRFSAERTGGSVSTLTIQRTQQEDSAVYLCASSLSGWSTDTQYFGPGTRLTVL.

This clonotype has a handful of counts. The chain has TRBV20-1 and TRBJ2-7; a weak D match, TRBD2 (6 bases). Trimming shortened V by 6 bases and J by 2 bases, and 14 bases separated the two germline ends. The CDR3 consists of 13 residues. Germline V CDR1 and CDR2: DFQATT, SNEGSKA (reference sequence). CDR3 in amino acids: CSAHIRGTYEQYF. CDR3 coding DNA: TGCAGTGCGCATATCCGGGGGACCTACGAGCAGTACTTC.

The chain links TRBV6-6 to TRBJ1-5; 12 positions agree with TRBD1. This CDR3 spans 15 amino acids. Germline trimming cut 10 bases from V and 3 bases from J; bases unmatched to any gene: 7. The germline CDR1 and CDR2 sequences are MNHNY and SVGAGI (reference sequence). The DNA of the CDR3 is TGTGCCACCTACGGGACAGGGGGCTTCAATCAGCCCCAGCATTTT. The encoded protein is CATYGTGGFNQPQHF.

V and J are TRBV7-6 and TRBJ1-1, with D hard to call. The CDR3 is made up of 14 amino acids. The V gene lost 1 base and the J gene lost 5 bases, with 11 bases spanning the gap. The germline V gene encodes CDR1 SGHVS and CDR2 FNYEAQ. The CDR3 nucleotides are TGTGCCAGCAGCTTAGGTTCAGAGAGGACTGAAGCTTTCTTT. This translates into CASSLGSERTEAFF.

This clonotype was found a few times. The V call is TRBV9, the J call TRBJ2-1; D unresolved. The germline V gene has CDR1 SGDLS and CDR2 YYNGEE. Trimming shortened V by 0 bases and J by 6 bases, and 7 bases separated the two germline ends. The CDR3 runs 13 residues. CDR3 region: CASSVGSRNEQFF. DNA of the CDR3: TGTGCCAGCAGCGTAGGCTCCCGCAATGAGCAGTTCTTC.

The chain carries TRBV11-3 and TRBJ2-1, with D perhaps being TRBD1 or TRBD2 (5 bases each). In germline, CDR1 is SGHNT, CDR2 YENEEA. Deletions cut 1 base from V and 9 bases from J, with 13 bases between. The CDR3 is made up of 14 amino acids. This CDR3 is CASSLGGPGSEQFF. The CDR3 region has the DNA TGTGCCAGCAGCTTAGGAGGTCCAGGGAGTGAGCAGTTCTTC.

The chain recombines TRBV12-3 or TRBV12-4 with TRBJ2-2; D is ambiguous. The CDR3 consists of 15 residues. The germline V and J ends were trimmed by 6 bases and 1 base, with 12 bases remaining between them. Written as DNA, the CDR3 is TGTGCCAGCAGGGACCGGGCAATGAACACCGGGGAGCTGTTTTTT. Residues: CASRDRAMNTGELFF.

This clonotype showed up just a few times. The J gene is TRBJ2-5, the V gene TRBV5-1; no clear D gene. Germline V lookup: CDR1 SGHRS, CDR2 YFSETQ. Deletions cut 2 bases from V and 5 bases from J, with 13 bases between. The CDR3 covers 14 residues. CDR3 DNA: TGCGCCAGCAGCTTCGCGCGGAGCCCTGAGACCCAGTACTTC. This encodes CASSFARSPETQYF.

The gene calls are TRBV7-9 and TRBJ2-2, with a tentative D call TRBD2 (6 bases). V was cut by 2 bases and J by 6 bases, with 16 bases left in between. The CDR3 length is 16 residues. Germline V CDR1 and CDR2: SEHNR, FQNEAQ (reference sequence). The DNA for the CDR3 is TGTGCCAGCAGCTTACGGGCGGGACCAGGATCCGGGGAGCTGTTTTTT. Amino acids: CASSLRAGPGSGELFF.

The V call is TRBV7-9, the J call TRBJ2-5; D is possibly TRBD1 or TRBD2 (5 bases each). This CDR3 has 12 amino acids. CDR1 is SEHNR and CDR2 is FQNEAQ in the germline V gene (reference sequence). V was shortened by 10 bases and J by 2 bases, with 11 bases between the two germline ends. This CDR3 reads CATEGSQETQYF. As DNA, the CDR3 is TGTGCCACCGAGGGGAGTCAAGAGACCCAGTACTTC.

This clonotype has at least ten counts. This sequence joins TRBV20-1 and TRBJ1-6, with D unclear. The CDR3 is made up of 14 amino acids. Germline V lookup: CDR1 DFQATT, CDR2 SNEGSKA (reference sequence). V lost 1 base, J lost 9 bases, and 13 bases lay in between. CDR3 sequence reads: CSARVGSSSSPLHF. The CDR3 DNA sequence: TGCAGTGCTAGAGTCGGCAGTTCTTCTTCACCCCTCCACTTT.

This clonotype has more than one count but fewer than ten. This sequence joins TRBV6-5 and TRBJ2-7, with 7 positions matching TRBD1. CDR1 is MNHEY and CDR2 is SVGAGI in the germline V gene. After removal of 5 bases from V and 3 bases from J, the junction contained 7 bases not matched to a gene. The CDR3 contains 14 residues. The CDR3 DNA follows: TGTGCCAGCAGTGAGACAGGGCTCGGCTACGAGCAGTACTTC. This gives the protein CASSETGLGYEQYF.